These T cell receptor beta chains were read from a single sample in a study of a mutant IDH1 vaccine in newly diagnosed glioma. Libraries were prepared by immunoSEQ multiplex PCR; TCRdb keeps only in-frame clonotypes and omits some of them. The sample shows 40,000 to 45,000 clones, 65% to 90% of them seen only once. For these TCRs, the target antigens are not known. Source: PBMCs, taken from a glioma patient whose treatment included an IDH1 peptide vaccine. These receptor sequences come from a man aged 18 to 35 with glioma. Some clones in this sample may be carry-over from other donors' samples. Each CDR3 is given with its conserved first and last residue. The D gene is left open where the match is weak. For some rows the clone size is stated as once, few or many, or as a class when expanded; others skip it.

clone size,J gene,D gene,V gene,CDR3 DNA,CDR3 protein
.,TRBJ1-1,TRBD1,TRBV27,TGTGCCAGCAGTACCACAGGGGGAACGAACACTGAAGCTTTCTTT,CASSTTGGTNTEAFF
once,TRBJ2-1,.,TRBV5-4,TGTGCCAGCAGCTTGGACAGGTCTTTCTACAATGAGCAGTTCTTC,CASSLDRSFYNEQFF
.,TRBJ2-7,.,TRBV19,TGTGCCAGTACCTACGGTGCCCATTCCTACGAGCAGTACTTC,CASTYGAHSYEQYF
.,TRBJ1-2,TRBD1,TRBV27,TGTGCCAGCAGTGAGCCGGGACAGGGGAATATCTATGGCTACACCTTC,CASSEPGQGNIYGYTF
.,TRBJ1-2,TRBD1,TRBV9,TGTGCCAGCAGCCCCCCAGGAGGGGGCAAGGGCTACACCTTC,CASSPPGGGKGYTF
.,TRBJ2-7,TRBD2,TRBV10-3,TGTGCCATCGGGGGTGGAGCGGGATTTGACGAGCAGTACTTC,CAIGGGAGFDEQYF
.,TRBJ1-5,.,TRBV7-9,TGTGCCAGCGCTATGGATAGCAATCAGCCCCAGCATTTT,CASAMDSNQPQHF
.,TRBJ2-6,.,TRBV7-3,TGTGCCAGCAGCCCGAGGCTGGGCTCTGGGGCCAACGTCCTGACTTTC,CASSPRLGSGANVLTF
few,TRBJ1-1,TRBD1,TRBV29-1,TGCAGCGCTCGACAGGGCCTGAACACTGAAGCTTTCTTT,CSARQGLNTEAFF
.,TRBJ2-1,.,TRBV1,TGCACCAGCAGCCCCGTAATCGGGAGCGGGGGGGAAATTAACAATGAGCAGTTCTTC,CTSSPVIGSGGEINNEQFF
.,TRBJ2-7,.,TRBV6-5,TGTGCCAGCAGTTACGGGCCGGGGGCCCTCTACGAGCAGTACTTC,CASSYGPGALYEQYF
.,TRBJ1-5,.,TRBV5-6,TGTGCCAGCAGCGCGGGGGGGAATCAGCCCCAGCATTTT,CASSAGGNQPQHF
.,TRBJ1-3,.,TRBV9,TGTGCCAGCAGCGAGAAGCCGGGAGCCCCGGCGGGAAACACCATATATTTT,CASSEKPGAPAGNTIYF
.,TRBJ2-2,TRBD2,TRBV15,TGTGCCACCGGGGAGGGCTTAACCGGGGAGCTGTTTTTT,CATGEGLTGELFF
.,TRBJ1-3,.,TRBV10-2,TGCGCCAGCAGTGAGTCGTCAGGGCGGGGATCTGGAAACACCATATATTTT,CASSESSGRGSGNTIYF
.,TRBJ1-1,.,TRBV28,TGTGCCAGCAGTTTGCAGGAGGAGAACACTGAAGCTTTCTTT,CASSLQEENTEAFF
few,TRBJ1-5,.,TRBV10-3,TGTGCCATCAGGGGGACATCAGGTCAGCCCCAGCATTTT,CAIRGTSGQPQHF
.,TRBJ1-2,TRBD1,TRBV4-3,TGCGCCAGCAGCCAGGAAATTGGCCAATCAAGACAGGGAGATGGCTACACCTTC,CASSQEIGQSRQGDGYTF
.,TRBJ2-7,.,TRBV5-6,TGTGCCAGCAGCTTCGGGACAACCTCGTACGAGCAGTACTTC,CASSFGTTSYEQYF
few,TRBJ1-5,.,TRBV7-9,TGTGCCAGCAGTCTCGGAGGTTACAGCAATCAGCCCCAGCATTTT,CASSLGGYSNQPQHF
.,TRBJ1-1,TRBD1,TRBV4-3,TGCGCCAGCAGCCAATCGGGACAGGGGAGGGCTGAAGCTTTCTTT,CASSQSGQGRAEAFF
.,TRBJ1-2,TRBD1,TRBV6-5,TGTGCCAGCAGTTACTCGAAGGGGGCCGCTGGCTACACCTTC,CASSYSKGAAGYTF
.,TRBJ2-7,.,TRBV29-1,TGCAGCGTTGAGGTCTCCTACGAGCAGTACTTC,CSVEVSYEQYF
.,TRBJ2-7,.,TRBV6-5,TGTGCCAGCAGTTACTCGTCCAGGAACGAGCAGTACTTC,CASSYSSRNEQYF
.,TRBJ1-1,.,TRBV6-5,TGTGCCAGCAGTTATGGGGGGGCGCGAACTGAAGCTTTCTTT,CASSYGGARTEAFF
.,TRBJ1-5,.,TRBV7-2,TGTGCCAGCAGCCCAACAGGGAGCCAGCCCCAGCATTTT,CASSPTGSQPQHF
once,TRBJ2-1,.,TRBV30,TGTGCCTGGAGTGTACTCCTCGGCTTCGATGAGCAGTTCTTC,CAWSVLLGFDEQFF
.,TRBJ1-1,TRBD1,TRBV6-5,TGTGCCTCGACAGGGGGCACTGAAGCTTTCTTT,CASTGGTEAFF
.,TRBJ1-2,.,TRBV6-5,TGTGCCAGCAGTTACGGGACGGGCTTAGCTAACTATGGCTACACCTTC,CASSYGTGLANYGYTF
.,TRBJ2-5,.,TRBV9,TGTGCCAGCAGCGCCTACCTAGGGGCCCAAGAGACCCAGTACTTC,CASSAYLGAQETQYF
.,TRBJ1-2,TRBD1,TRBV28,TGTGCCAGCAGTCGGACAGGACTTAATGGCTACACCTTC,CASSRTGLNGYTF
.,TRBJ2-3,.,TRBV7-9,TGTGCCAGCCGCGTGGAAGGGAGCACAGATACGCAGTATTTT,CASRVEGSTDTQYF
once,TRBJ2-7,.,TRBV4-2,TGTGCCAGCAGCCAAGATCTTGAGGGCTACGAGCAGTACTTC,CASSQDLEGYEQYF
.,TRBJ2-1,TRBD1,TRBV30,TGTGCCTGGAGTGTCCCCGGGACAGGGAAAAATGAGCAGTTCTTC,CAWSVPGTGKNEQFF
.,TRBJ2-7,TRBD1,TRBV7-2,TGTGCCAGCGGGCGGGGACAGGGGGCCTACGAGCAGTACTTC,CASGRGQGAYEQYF
.,TRBJ2-3,.,TRBV6-4,TGTGCCAGCAGTGAAGGAAAGGGGTCGGATACGCAGTATTTT,CASSEGKGSDTQYF
.,TRBJ1-2,.,TRBV7-9,TGTGCCGCCTTTGAGGGGTTAACGGGCTACACCTTC,CAAFEGLTGYTF
.,TRBJ1-1,.,TRBV18,TGTGCCAGCTCAGCGACGAGGACTGAAGCTTTCTTT,CASSATRTEAFF
.,TRBJ2-3,.,TRBV30,TGTGCCTGGAGCACTCTGGGGGGGCCAGGCACAGATACGCAGTATTTT,CAWSTLGGPGTDTQYF
.,TRBJ2-5,TRBD2,TRBV18,TGTGCCAGCTCACCAGCCAGCGGGGGGCCCCATGGGACCCAGTACTTC,CASSPASGGPHGTQYF
.,TRBJ1-3,.,TRBV7-9,TGTGCCAGCAGCTCCTCCGGGGCAGTCTCTGGAAACACCATATATTTT,CASSSSGAVSGNTIYF
.,TRBJ1-2,.,TRBV29-1,TGCAGCGAAAACAAAGCCTCGTATGGCTACACCTTC,CSENKASYGYTF
.,TRBJ1-5,.,TRBV2,TGTGCCAGCAGTTCAAAACGGACAACTGGGCAAAATACCCGCAATCAGCCCCAGCATTTT,CASSSKRTTGQNTRNQPQHF
.,TRBJ1-1,.,TRBV10-3,TGTGCCATCAGTCCTAAGCAAAGACAGACGCCTTTCATGAACACTGAAGCTTTCTTT,CAISPKQRQTPFMNTEAFF
few,TRBJ2-5,.,TRBV29-1,TGCAGCGGGGGGGGCGGGCTGGAGCAAGAGACCCAGTACTTC,CSGGGGLEQETQYF
.,TRBJ2-7,.,TRBV11-2,TGTGCCAGCAGCCCTGGATCCGGGGGGCCCTACGAGCAGTACTTC,CASSPGSGGPYEQYF
.,TRBJ2-7,.,TRBV30,TGTGCCCTCCACCCCGGGTTCAATGACTACGAGCAGTACTTC,CALHPGFNDYEQYF
.,TRBJ1-1,.,TRBV15,TGTGCCACTCGCATGCCGGCAAACACTGAAGCTTTCTTT,CATRMPANTEAFF
.,TRBJ1-1,.,TRBV4-2,TGTGCCAGCAGCCAAGACCCCTACGGTACTGAAGCTTTCTTT,CASSQDPYGTEAFF
.,TRBJ1-1,.,TRBV6-1,TGTGCCAGCAGTGAAGGCGGCGGATATGAAGCTTTCTTT,CASSEGGGYEAFF
.,TRBJ2-7,.,TRBV28,TGTGCCAGCAGTTTATTGATCGGCCCAAGCGAGCAGTACTTC,CASSLLIGPSEQYF
.,TRBJ1-1,.,TRBV5-1,TGCGCCAGCCAAAAGCCCGGGGAGAGCACTGAAGCTTTCTTT,CASQKPGESTEAFF
.,TRBJ2-5,TRBD2,TRBV28,TGTGCCAGCAGCCTGGGACTAGCGGGAATTAGTTGGGAGACCCAGTACTTC,CASSLGLAGISWETQYF
.,TRBJ1-2,.,TRBV10-3,TGTGCCATCAGTGAGTCGGGGGCCGGCTATGGCTACACCTTC,CAISESGAGYGYTF